These T cell receptor beta chains were read from a single sample in a study of cytomegalovirus exposure and HLA in healthy donors. Only in-frame clones appear in the TCRdb table, and some are missing; sequencing was by immunoSEQ multiplex PCR. The sample has approximately 54,000 clones, about nine tenths seen once. Sequencing input: PBMCs. The receptor source for this set is a woman aged 18-30 years in good health and CMV-seropositive. The CDR3 runs from the conserved cysteine through the conserved F or W. D genes are given only for firm matches. Only part of the rows carry a size: once, few, many, or a class if the clone is expanded.

size: -; J: TRBJ1-5; V: TRBV2; D: TRBD1; CDR3: CASSAFQRQGWQPQHF; DNA: TGTGCCAGCAGTGCTTTCCAACGACAGGGTTGGCAGCCCCAGCATTTT
size: -; J: TRBJ1-5; V: TRBV23-1; D: TRBD1; CDR3: CASSQKMTGGDNQPQHF; DNA: TGCGCCAGCAGTCAGAAGATGACAGGGGGAGACAATCAGCCCCAGCATTTT
size: -; J: TRBJ2-2; V: TRBV7-6; D: -; CDR3: CASSLGLQQNTGELFF; DNA: TGTGCCAGCAGCTTAGGGCTACAGCAGAACACCGGGGAGCTGTTTTTT
size: -; J: TRBJ2-1; V: TRBV29-1; D: -; CDR3: CSVRDISSYNEQFF; DNA: TGCAGCGTTAGGGACATTTCCTCCTACAATGAGCAGTTCTTC
size: -; J: TRBJ1-6; V: TRBV15; D: -; CDR3: CATSRDPATTSSYNSPLHF; DNA: TGTGCCACCAGCAGAGATCCTGCGACTACGAGCTCCTATAATTCACCCCTCCACTTT
size: -; J: TRBJ2-1; V: TRBV7-6; D: TRBD2; CDR3: CASSLAISGGNEQFF; DNA: TGTGCCAGCAGCTTAGCTATTAGCGGGGGCAATGAGCAGTTCTTC
size: -; J: TRBJ2-1; V: TRBV2; D: -; CDR3: CASSLREQFF; DNA: TGTGCCAGCAGTCTGAGGGAGCAGTTCTTC
size: -; J: TRBJ2-3; V: TRBV10-3; D: TRBD2; CDR3: CAISLPSSGQDTDTQYF; DNA: TGTGCCATCAGTCTTCCTTCTAGCGGCCAAGACACAGATACGCAGTATTTT
size: once; J: TRBJ1-1; V: TRBV30; D: TRBD1; CDR3: CASYLTGDTEAFF; DNA: TGTGCCTCATACCTAACAGGGGACACTGAAGCTTTCTTT
size: -; J: TRBJ2-1; V: TRBV13; D: -; CDR3: CASSGGFGAEQFF; DNA: TGTGCCAGCAGCGGGGGGTTTGGAGCGGAGCAGTTCTTC
size: -; J: TRBJ2-7; V: TRBV14; D: TRBD1; CDR3: CASSQERQGGTYEQYF; DNA: TGTGCCAGCAGCCAGGAAAGACAGGGGGGGACCTACGAGCAGTACTTC
size: -; J: TRBJ2-3; V: TRBV4-2; D: TRBD2; CDR3: CASSQDRSGGTDTQYF; DNA: TGTGCCAGCAGCCAAGATCGCAGCGGGGGCACAGATACGCAGTATTTT
size: -; J: TRBJ1-5; V: TRBV6-1; D: TRBD1; CDR3: CASSDASGTGNNQPQHF; DNA: TGTGCCAGCAGTGATGCGTCCGGGACAGGAAACAATCAGCCCCAGCATTTT
size: -; J: TRBJ1-1; V: TRBV6-4; D: -; CDR3: CASSDSKGPDTEAFF; DNA: TGTGCCAGCAGTGACTCGAAGGGGCCCGACACTGAAGCTTTCTTT
size: -; J: TRBJ2-3; V: TRBV9; D: -; CDR3: CASSISGSNTDTQYF; DNA: TGTGCCAGCAGCATAAGCGGGTCCAACACAGATACGCAGTATTTT